This T cell receptor beta chain appears in the sequencing data of a study of cytomegalovirus exposure and HLA in healthy donors. The CDR3 extends over 16 amino acids. Germline V gene sequence: CDR1 ENHRY, CDR2 SYGVKD. V lost 0 bases, J lost 6 bases, and 6 bases stayed unmatched. The PCR contained 60 Vbeta and 13 Jbeta primers. This table comes from immunoSEQ multiplex PCR, and its TCRdb copy is limited to in-frame clones, with some not included. Of about 55,000 clones listed, roughly 82% are singletons. This clone has only one observation. The sequencing sample was made of PBMCs. The origin of this receptor is a man aged 30-40 years in good health and CMV-seronegative. This rearrangement joins TRBV10-3 to TRBJ2-3; 10 nucleotides agree with TRBD2. The CDR3 DNA reads as TGTGCCATCAGTGAGTCGTCGCTAGCGGGGGTGGATACGCAGTATTTT. Translation gives CAISESSLAGVDTQYF.